Below, 6 T cell receptor beta chains from the same sample are listed, as sequenced in a study of Tregs in tolerant kidney transplant recipients. Using immunoSEQ multiplex PCR, the repertoire was profiled, and TCRdb retains in-frame clones only, with some absent. The sample lists 70,000 to 95,000 clones, 91% occurring once. The source material was Tregs from blood, sampled before the transplant. Source of these receptors: a human donor who received a combined kidney and bone marrow transplant.

This chain uses TRBV30 with TRBJ2-7, with 9 bases matching TRBD1. Germline V gene lookup returns CDR1 GTSNPN and CDR2 SVGIG (reference sequence). CDR3 length equals 13 residues. The trim removed 1 base at V and 6 bases at J, leaving 4 bases unmatched. The DNA of the CDR3 is TGTGCCTGGAGTGCACAGGGGGCAAGCGAGCAGTACTTC. Amino acid sequence: CAWSAQGASEQYF.

The chain couples TRBV9 to TRBJ2-3, with D possibly being TRBD2 (5 bases). Germline V lookup: CDR1 SGDLS, CDR2 YYNGEE. V dropped 0 bases and J dropped 4 bases, with 6 bases sitting between them. The CDR3 consists of 13 residues. CDR3 nucleotide sequence: TGTGCCAGCAGCGTAGGGCGGGCAGATACGCAGTATTTT. Translated, it gives CASSVGRADTQYF.

This chain joins TRBV19 and TRBJ2-6; D call uncertain. This CDR3 region has 14 residues. The germline CDR1 and CDR2 sequences are LNHDA and SQIVND (reference sequence). Trimming left V 4 bases short and J 0 bases short, with 4 bases between. The CDR3 sequence is CASSTYSGANVLTF. CDR3 in DNA: TGTGCCAGTAGTACTTACTCTGGGGCCAACGTCCTGACTTTC.

The chain carries TRBV6-1 and TRBJ2-2, with D possibly being TRBD2 (5 bases). Trimming pared 6 bases from V and 4 bases from J, leaving 15 bases between. Germline lookup yields CDR1 MNHNS and CDR2 SASEGT. This CDR3 region has 15 residues. The CDR3 DNA reads as TGTGCCAGCAGCCCAATGGGAGTACCCACCGGGGAGCTGTTTTTT. Translating it yields CASSPMGVPTGELFF.

V gene TRBV9 combines with J gene TRBJ2-2; TRBD2 might be the D (6 bases). Trimming pared 0 bases from V and 5 bases from J, leaving 11 bases between. The CDR3 contains 15 residues. Germline V lookup: CDR1 SGDLS, CDR2 YYNGEE. CDR3 sequence (DNA): TGTGCCAGCAGCGTAGCACTAGCTGGGACCGGGGAGCTGTTTTTT. Its translation is CASSVALAGTGELFF.

The sample holds a few counts of this clone. This chain uses TRBV11-2 with TRBJ2-3; D is undetermined. The CDR3 extends over 15 amino acids. The V end lost 1 base, the J end lost 5 bases, and 13 bases lay between the germline ends. CDR1 SGHAT and CDR2 FQNNGV come from the germline V gene. CDR3 in DNA: TGTGCCAGCAGCTTAGGACATCGAGGAGAAGATACGCAGTATTTT. This sequence encodes CASSLGHRGEDTQYF.